This T cell receptor beta chain derives from a study of metastatic and nonmetastatic thyroid tumors. Overall study context: It was across blood and tumor or nodule tissue from malignant and benign thyroid patients that repertoires were compared.

How the authors handled the data: A distant-metastasis classifier for papillary thyroid cancer was built using CDR3 differences across clinicopathological groups. TCRdb used MiXCR to call clones anew from the PCR reads. The V and J calls were determined by TCRdb, not by the authors. The top ten clones hold about 3.8% of a sample with 50,000 or so clones, roughly a fifth of them seen once. V gave up 1 base and J gave up 11 bases; unmatched junction bases: 11. The germline gives CDR1 SGHVS, CDR2 FQNEAQ. This CDR3 contains 15 residues. This clone was recorded once. Its antigen is undetermined. Thyroid surgery was performed in patients who had received no treatment beforehand. Study observations and caveats: Malignant tumors reportedly showed significantly higher TCR beta diversity than benign nodules in both blood and tumor.

This rearrangement joins TRBV7-8 to TRBJ2-3, with 8 bases fitting TRBD1. The source material was blood. The clonotype comes from a male donor with papillary thyroid cancer or a benign thyroid nodule (not recorded which). Some clones in this sample may be carry-over from other donors' samples. This CDR3 reads CASSLGDRFSIRQYF. CDR3 coding DNA: TGTGCCAGCAGCTTAGGGGACAGGTTTTCTATCCGGCAGTATTTT.